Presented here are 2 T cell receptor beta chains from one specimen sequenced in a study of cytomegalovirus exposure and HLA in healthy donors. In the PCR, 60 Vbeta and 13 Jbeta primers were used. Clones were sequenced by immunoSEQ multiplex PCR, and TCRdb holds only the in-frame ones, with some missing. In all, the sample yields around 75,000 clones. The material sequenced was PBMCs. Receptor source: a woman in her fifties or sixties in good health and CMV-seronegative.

The CDR3 DNA sequence: TGTGCCAGCAGCTTAGTCCGGGAGGCCGGAGAGACCCAGTACTTC. Translated: CASSLVREAGETQYF. The V call is TRBV7-8, the J call TRBJ2-5; 7 positions match TRBD2. There are 15 residues in the CDR3. Germline V CDR1 and CDR2: SGHVS, FQNEAQ. V lost 1 base, J lost 4 bases, and 6 bases stayed unmatched.

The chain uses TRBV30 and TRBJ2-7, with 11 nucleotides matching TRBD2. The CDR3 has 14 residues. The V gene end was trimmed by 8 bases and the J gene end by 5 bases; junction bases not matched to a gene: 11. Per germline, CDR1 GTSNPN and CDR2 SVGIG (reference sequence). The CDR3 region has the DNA TGTGCCCACTCCCCGGCTAGCGGGAGGAACGAGCAGTACTTC. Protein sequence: CAHSPASGRNEQYF.